The 24 T cell receptor beta chains presented below share a single source sample, sequenced in a study of graft-versus-host responses after intestinal transplantation. This table comes from immunoSEQ multiplex PCR, and its TCRdb copy is limited to in-frame clones, with some not included. The profile shows about 130,000 clones, around nine tenths of them singletons. No antigen is known for these receptors. The sample was unstimulated CD4+ T cells sorted from spleen or lymph node cells, taken before intestinal transplant. The receptor source for this set is a human donor who received an intestinal transplant.

This clone showed up just a few times. The chain combines TRBV6-6 with TRBJ2-7, with TRBD2 identical over 7 bases. The CDR3 extends over 14 amino acids. Trimming removed 7 bases from V and 3 bases from J; junction bases left unmatched: 9. CDR1 and CDR2 (germline): MNHNY, SVGAGI (reference sequence). The CDR3 loop is CASTTGGRRYEQYF. CDR3 nucleotides: TGTGCCAGCACCACGGGGGGTAGACGCTACGAGCAGTACTTC.

V usage is TRBV5-1 and J usage is TRBJ2-3; 9 bases align to TRBD2. The J segment lost 6 bases and the V segment lost 4 bases, leaving 3 bases of the junction unmatched. This CDR3 is built from 13 residues. Germline CDR1 and CDR2: SGHRS and YFSETQ. The CDR3 bases are TGCGCCAGCAGCAGGCGGGGGGGGGATACGCAGTATTTT. Translating gives CASSRRGGDTQYF.

The V and J genes are TRBV28 and TRBJ1-1, with TRBD1 matching over 7 bases. The length of the CDR3 is 13 residues. The junction had 3 bases not matched to a gene; V was cut back by 4 bases and J by 4 bases. CDR1 MDHEN and CDR2 SYDVKM come from the germline V gene. CDR3 sequence reads: CASSSGGSTEAFF. The CDR3 DNA reads TGTGCCAGCAGTTCAGGGGGTAGCACTGAAGCTTTCTTT.

J is TRBJ2-7 and V is TRBV10-2; 7 positions match TRBD1. J gave up 6 bases and V 4 bases, and 12 bases lay outside the gene matches. The CDR3 is 15 residues long. Germline V gene data show CDR1 as WSHSY and CDR2 as SAAADI. The CDR3: CASSGLGTVSREQYF. Here the CDR3 DNA reads TGCGCCAGCAGTGGTCTCGGGACAGTGTCGCGCGAGCAGTACTTC.

This sequence joins TRBV11-3 and TRBJ1-2; the match to TRBD1 covers 7 bases. CDR3 length: 14 residues. CDR1 is SGHNT, CDR2 YENEEA, per germline. With V trimmed by 1 base and J by 4 bases, 3 bases remained unmatched. In nucleotides, the CDR3 is TGTGCCAGCAGCTTAGGGGGACAGCTCTATGGCTACACCTTC. As protein: CASSLGGQLYGYTF.

This clone was seen just once. The chain uses TRBV6-6 and TRBJ2-3; D not resolved. CDR1 and CDR2 (germline): MNHNY, SVGAGI (reference sequence). The CDR3 length is 15 residues. Trimming took off 4 bases at V and 3 bases at J, with 14 bases between the two ends. The CDR3 nucleotides read TGTGCCAGCAGTTCCGACCTCACTGGGACAGATACGCAGTATTTT. Its translation is CASSSDLTGTDTQYF.

The J gene is TRBJ2-2, the V gene TRBV11-3; D may be TRBD1 (5 bases). Trimming removed 0 bases from V and 5 bases from J, with 7 bases in between. The CDR3 loop spans 14 amino acids. In germline, CDR1 is SGHNT, CDR2 YENEEA. In DNA, the CDR3 is TGTGCCAGCAGCTTAGACAGACAGACCGGGGAGCTGTTTTTT. Encoded protein: CASSLDRQTGELFF. Full variable domain (remainder filled in from reference TRBV11-3 and TRBJ2-2): EAGVVQSPRYKIIEKKQPVAFWCNPISGHNTLYWYLQNLGQGPELLIRYENEEAVDDSQLPKDRFSAERLKGVDSTLKIQPAELGDSAVYLCASSLDRQTGELFFGEGSRLTVL.

The V call is TRBV27, the J call TRBJ2-3, with 10 bases that match TRBD2. J gave up 6 bases and V 5 bases, and 14 bases lay outside the gene matches. The CDR3 consists of 17 residues. Germline loops: CDR1 MNHEY, CDR2 SMNVEV (reference sequence). This chain's CDR3 is CASSLQPSGGPGDTQYF. CDR3 DNA: TGTGCCAGCAGTCTTCAGCCTAGCGGGGGCCCGGGGGATACGCAGTATTTT.

J is TRBJ1-2 and V is TRBV29-1; D not resolved. The germline V and J ends were trimmed by 3 bases and 13 bases, with 18 bases remaining between them. The CDR3 consists of 12 residues. Germline V gene lookup returns CDR1 SQVTM and CDR2 ANQGSEA. The CDR3 DNA reads as TGCAGCGTTGAGATTTTTGGAGCGTCGGGCACCTTC. As protein: CSVEIFGASGTF.

This rearrangement joins TRBV7-7 to TRBJ1-5; no reliable D call. The CDR3 covers 13 residues. Germline loops: CDR1 SSHAT, CDR2 FNYEAQ (reference sequence). V was clipped by 1 base and J by 5 bases, with 6 bases between them. CDR3 DNA: TGTGCCAGCAGCTTAGGGCCCGATCAGCCCCAGCATTTT. It translates to CASSLGPDQPQHF.

J is TRBJ1-5 and V is TRBV7-9, with 7 bases matching TRBD1. The CDR3 runs to 16 residues. Germline assignment: CDR1 SEHNR and CDR2 FQNEAQ (reference sequence). V lost 5 bases, J lost 0 bases, and 7 bases stayed unmatched. The CDR3 spells CASSPGTAYSNQPQHF. Here the CDR3 DNA reads TGTGCCAGCAGCCCGGGGACAGCTTATAGCAATCAGCCCCAGCATTTT.

Of note for this clone: The junction differs from germline at one of its ends, possibly a read error. The V call is TRBV30, the J call TRBJ1-5, with D uncertain. CDR3 length: 16 residues. Germline CDR1 reads GTSNPN; CDR2 reads SVGIG (reference sequence). CDR3 loop: CARRAVFGPLNQPQHF. The CDR3 DNA sequence: TGTGCCCGGAGGGCTGTATTTGGTCCTCTCAATCAGCCCCAGCATTTT. Looking up the rest from reference TRBV30 and TRBJ1-5 gives the full variable domain: SQTIHQWPATLVQPVGSPLSLECTVEGTSNPNLYWYRQAAGRGLQLLFYSVGIGQISSEVPQNLSASRPQDRQFILSSKKLLLSDSGFYLCARRAVFGPLNQPQHFGDGTRLSIL.

The chain employs TRBV5-1 and TRBJ1-1; D remains unclear. Looked up from germline, CDR1 is SGHRS and CDR2 is YFSETQ. This CDR3 region has 11 residues. V lost 1 base, J lost 6 bases, and 4 bases lay in between. This chain's CDR3 is CASSLNAEAFF. The CDR3 DNA follows: TGCGCCAGCAGCTTGAATGCTGAAGCTTTCTTT.

J is TRBJ1-5 and V is TRBV5-6; TRBD1 aligns across 7 bases. Germline CDR1 reads SGHDT; CDR2 reads YYEEEE. The CDR3 sequence is 16 residues long. After removal of 2 bases from V and 1 base from J, the junction contained 6 bases not matched to a gene. CDR3 loop: CASSFTRTGSNQPQHF. The CDR3 nucleotides are TGTGCCAGCAGCTTCACTCGGACAGGCAGCAATCAGCCCCAGCATTTT.

A single count supports this clone. The chain employs TRBV15 and TRBJ1-1; no clear D gene. V gave up 0 bases and J gave up 2 bases, with 13 bases separating them. The CDR3 has 16 residues. CDR1 and CDR2 (germline): LNHNV, YYDKDF (reference sequence). As DNA, the CDR3 is TGTGCCACCAGCAGAGATAGGGCGTTCCGCAACACTGAAGCTTTCTTT. Its translation: CATSRDRAFRNTEAFF.

This clone is a singleton in its sample. The J gene is TRBJ2-3, the V gene TRBV5-1, with TRBD2 matching 16 bases. Germline V gene sequence: CDR1 SGHRS, CDR2 YFSETQ. The CDR3 is 16 amino acids. V was clipped by 4 bases and J by 5 bases; unmatched bases: 4. CDR3 nucleotides: TGCGCCAGCAGCCCGGGACTAGCGGGGGGGGGAGATACGCAGTATTTT. Its translation is CASSPGLAGGGDTQYF. The full variable domain, its missing parts supplied by reference TRBV5-1 and TRBJ2-3, is KAGVTQTPRYLIKTRGQQVTLSCSPISGHRSVSWYQQTPGQGLQFLFEYFSETQRNKGNFPGRFSGRQFSNSRSEMNVSTLELGDSALYLCASSPGLAGGGDTQYFGPGTRLTVL.

This chain links TRBV5-6 with TRBJ2-3; D is ambiguous. Trimming pared 1 base from V and 3 bases from J, leaving 3 bases between. The V gene's germline CDR1 is SGHDT and CDR2 YYEEEE. The CDR3 spans 12 residues. In nucleotides, the CDR3 is TGTGCCAGCAGCTTGATTACAGATACGCAGTATTTT. Protein: CASSLITDTQYF.

The rearrangement joins TRBV25-1 to TRBJ1-6; D is possibly TRBD1 (5 bases). Germline V CDR1 and CDR2: MGHDK, SYGVNS. V was shortened by 7 bases and J by 7 bases, with 14 bases between the two germline ends. The CDR3 totals 14 residues. The CDR3: CASKAGTINSPLHF. The CDR3 DNA reads as TGTGCCAGCAAAGCAGGGACCATCAATTCACCCCTCCACTTT.

The rearrangement uses TRBV27 and TRBJ1-1, with TRBD1 matching over 8 bases. V was pared by 3 bases and J by 4 bases, with 7 bases of the junction left unmatched. The length of the CDR3 is 15 residues. Germline values: CDR1 MNHEY, CDR2 SMNVEV (reference sequence). CDR3 nucleotide sequence: TGTGCCAGCAGTTTGGACAGGGCAGGAATCACTGAAGCTTTCTTT. Its protein product is CASSLDRAGITEAFF.

Note on this clone: The sample has other DNA sequences that encode this CDR3 too. The CDR3 protein is CASSEGYEQYF. CDR3 nucleotide sequence: TGTGCCAGCAGTGAAGGGTACGAGCAGTACTTC. V and J are TRBV6-1 and TRBJ2-7; D call uncertain. The CDR3 has 11 amino acids. V was cut by 1 base and J by 4 bases, with 2 bases left in between. CDR1 MNHNS and CDR2 SASEGT come from the germline V gene.

The V gene is TRBV6-6, the J gene TRBJ1-5; 7 nucleotides agree with TRBD1. There are 13 residues in the CDR3. CDR1 is MNHNY and CDR2 is SVGAGI in the germline V gene (reference sequence). Trimming took 5 bases from V and 6 from J; bases not matched to a gene: 4. The CDR3 is CASSPGGLQPQHF. The CDR3 DNA is TGTGCCAGCAGTCCAGGGGGGCTTCAGCCCCAGCATTTT.

The V gene is TRBV7-9, the J gene TRBJ2-5; the D gene could be TRBD1 or TRBD2 (8 bases each). The CDR3 totals 15 residues. Germline loops: CDR1 SEHNR, CDR2 FQNEAQ (reference sequence). V was pared by 5 bases and J by 6 bases, with 19 bases between. CDR3 nucleotide sequence: TGTGCCAGCAGCCAAGGGACAGGCGGGAGGAAGACCCAGTACTTC. Amino acid sequence: CASSQGTGGRKTQYF.

The rearrangement joins TRBV5-6 to TRBJ1-2, with 8 bases aligning to TRBD1. Germline CDR1 reads SGHDT; CDR2 reads YYEEEE. The CDR3 length is 13 residues. After removal of 4 bases from V and 3 bases from J, the junction contained 2 bases not matched to a gene. The CDR3 DNA is TGTGCCAGCAGCCTGGACAGGGACTATGGCTACACCTTC. Translation gives CASSLDRDYGYTF.

V and J are TRBV5-8 and TRBJ1-1; D is perhaps TRBD1 (6 bases). V shed 5 bases and J shed 6 bases, with 11 bases lying between them. The CDR3 has 12 amino acids. CDR1 and CDR2 from the germline V gene are SGHTS and YDEGEE. The DNA of the CDR3 is TGTGCCAGCAGTCACAGGGACCCTGAAGCTTTCTTT. It translates to CASSHRDPEAFF. Filled out from reference TRBV5-8 and TRBJ1-1, the complete variable domain reads EAGVTQSPTHLIKTRGQQATLRCSPISGHTSVYWYQQALGLGLQFLLWYDEGEERNRGNFPPRFSGRQFPNYSSELNVNALELEDSALYLCASSHRDPEAFFGQGTRLTVV.